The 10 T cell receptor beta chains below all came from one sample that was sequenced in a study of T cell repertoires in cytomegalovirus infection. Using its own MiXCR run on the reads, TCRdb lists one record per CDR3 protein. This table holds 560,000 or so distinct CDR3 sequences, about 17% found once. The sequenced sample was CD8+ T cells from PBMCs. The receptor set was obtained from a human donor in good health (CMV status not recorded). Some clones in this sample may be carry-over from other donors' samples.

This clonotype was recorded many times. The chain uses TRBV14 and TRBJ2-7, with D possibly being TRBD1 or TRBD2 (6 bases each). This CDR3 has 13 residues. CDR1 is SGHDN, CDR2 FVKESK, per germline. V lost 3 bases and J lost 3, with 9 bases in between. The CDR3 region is CASSHRGGYEQYF. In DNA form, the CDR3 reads TGTGCCAGCAGCCACAGGGGAGGCTACGAGCAGTACTTC.

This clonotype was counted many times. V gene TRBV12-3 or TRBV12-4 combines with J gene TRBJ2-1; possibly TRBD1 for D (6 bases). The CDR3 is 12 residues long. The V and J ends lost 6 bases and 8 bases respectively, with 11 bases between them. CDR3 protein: CASSSGQHEQFF. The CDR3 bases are TGTGCCAGCAGCTCTGGACAGCATGAGCAGTTCTTC.

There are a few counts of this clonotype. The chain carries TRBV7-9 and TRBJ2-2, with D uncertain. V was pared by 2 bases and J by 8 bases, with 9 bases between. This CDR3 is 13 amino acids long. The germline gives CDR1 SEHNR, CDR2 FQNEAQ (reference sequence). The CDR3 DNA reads TGTGCCAGCAGCTTAATCTCCGGGGGGGAGCTGTTTTTT. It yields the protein CASSLISGGELFF.

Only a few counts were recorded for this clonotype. The CDR3 DNA reads TGTGCCTCTAGCGGGGGGGCCCTGGAAGAGACCCAGTACTTC. Translation gives CASSGGALEETQYF. The rearrangement joins TRBV10-3 to TRBJ2-5, with 12 bases that match TRBD2. Germline V gene sequence: CDR1 ENHRY, CDR2 SYGVKD. CDR3 length: 14 residues. The trim removed 11 bases at V and 3 bases at J, leaving 7 bases unmatched.

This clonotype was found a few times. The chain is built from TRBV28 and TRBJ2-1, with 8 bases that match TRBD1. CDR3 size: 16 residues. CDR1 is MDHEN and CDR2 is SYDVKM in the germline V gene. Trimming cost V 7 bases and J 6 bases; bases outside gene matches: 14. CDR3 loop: CASNWIGDRISNEQFF. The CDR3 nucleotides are TGTGCCAGCAACTGGATAGGGGACAGGATTTCCAATGAGCAGTTCTTC.

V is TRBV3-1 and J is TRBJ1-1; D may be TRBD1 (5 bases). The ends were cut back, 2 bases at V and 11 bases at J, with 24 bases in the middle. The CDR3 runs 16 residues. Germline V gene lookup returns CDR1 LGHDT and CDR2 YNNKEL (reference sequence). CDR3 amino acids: CASSQWVSLVPGEAFF. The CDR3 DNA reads TGTGCCAGCAGCCAATGGGTCAGCCTCGTCCCGGGGGAGGCTTTCTTT.

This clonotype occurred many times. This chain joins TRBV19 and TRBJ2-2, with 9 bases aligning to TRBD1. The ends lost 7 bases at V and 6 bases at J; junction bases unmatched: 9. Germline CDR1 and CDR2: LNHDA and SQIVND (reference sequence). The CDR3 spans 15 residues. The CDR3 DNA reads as TGTGCCAGTAAAACAGGGGGCAGAAGGGCCGGGGAGCTGTTTTTT. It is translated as CASKTGGRRAGELFF.

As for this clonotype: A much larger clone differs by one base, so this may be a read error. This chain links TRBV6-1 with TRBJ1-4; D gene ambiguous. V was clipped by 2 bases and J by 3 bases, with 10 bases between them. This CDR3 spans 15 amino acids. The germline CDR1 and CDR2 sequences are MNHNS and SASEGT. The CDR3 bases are TGTGCCAGCAGTGAATCCCCTGCATCTAATGAAAAACTGTTTTTT. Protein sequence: CASSESPASNEKLFF.

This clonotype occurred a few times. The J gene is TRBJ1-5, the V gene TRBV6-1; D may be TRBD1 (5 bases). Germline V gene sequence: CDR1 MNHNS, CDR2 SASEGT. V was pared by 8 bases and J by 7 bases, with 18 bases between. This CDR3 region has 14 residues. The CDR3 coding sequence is TGTGCCAGCGTAGAGGGGTGGGGGGTGCAGCCCCAGCATTTT. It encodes CASVEGWGVQPQHF.

This CDR3 is CAWTGGSTDTQYF. CDR3 DNA sequence: TGTGCCTGGACCGGGGGCAGCACAGATACGCAGTATTTT. The rearrangement joins TRBV30 to TRBJ2-3; the D call may be TRBD1 or TRBD2 (6 bases each). The CDR3 has 13 residues. V lost 4 bases, J lost 0 bases, and 8 bases lay in between. CDR1 is GTSNPN, CDR2 SVGIG, per germline (reference sequence).